This T cell receptor beta chain was identified in a study of shared clonotypes between healthy human individuals. Study background: A couple of women and three men aged 18 to 49 served as donors. Overall study results and limits: Larger estimated richness was generally seen in naive subsets than in memory subsets. All-four-donor shared clonotypes had higher generation probabilities than non-shared clonotypes did.

CDR3 length: 16 amino acids. With V trimmed by 6 bases and J by 3 bases, 6 bases remained unmatched. Looked up from germline, CDR1 is LNHDA and CDR2 is SQIVND (reference sequence). Splitting of CD4+ cells produced CD45RA+ naive and CD45RA-negative memory subsets. Sequenced by immunoSEQ multiplex PCR; TCRdb stores in-frame clones only, minus some. The profile shows about 2.4 million clones, roughly 93% of them singletons. Worth noting for this clone: Its antigen is still unknown.

The chain couples TRBV19 to TRBJ2-1; 12 nucleotides line up with TRBD2. Source material: naive CD4+ T cells from PBMCs. The subset denotes: CD45RA+ positively selected. This clonotype was obtained from a man younger than 35 in good health. Some clones in this sample may be carry-over from other donors' samples. Written as DNA, the CDR3 is TGTGCCAGTAGCCCTCGGACTAGCGGGGACTACAATGAGCAGTTCTTC. This encodes CASSPRTSGDYNEQFF.